The subject of this entry is one TCR beta chain. Its antigen is still unknown. The length of the CDR3 is 16 residues. The V gene end was trimmed by 0 bases and the J gene end by 8 bases; junction bases not matched to a gene: 7. Germline CDR1 is ENHRY and CDR2 is SYGVKD. Patients aged 18 to 65 had newly diagnosed hyperthyroidism of under 2 months' duration. Clinicians diagnosed patients from clinical symptoms, serum thyroxine and TRAb, thyroid ultrasound and orbital computed tomography. Around 9.8 ml fresh peripheral blood yielded the PBMCs. This sample stems from a study of T cells in Graves' hyperthyroidism and ophthalmopathy. Whole-study results and caveats: In the analysis, a 13 V-J model separated ophthalmopathy from stable hyperthyroidism.

Authors of the study amplified TCR beta CDR3 regions from RNA transcripts. The HTBI primer set drove a first-round RT-PCR of the TCR CDR3. Using its own MiXCR run on the multiplex PCR reads, TCRdb lists one record per CDR3 protein. This repertoire shows about 420,000 distinct CDR3 sequences, about 13% found once; its top ten account for about 5%. The source material was blood. The gene calls are TRBV10-3 and TRBJ2-1; 10 nucleotides align to TRBD2. The receptor was isolated from a woman younger than 30 with Graves' hyperthyroidism. CDR3 sequence: CAISESASGRVYEQFF. CDR3 coding DNA: TGTGCCATCAGTGAGTCGGCTAGCGGGAGAGTTTATGAGCAGTTCTTC.